A selection of T cell receptor beta chains follows, all from one sample in a study of shared clonotypes between healthy human individuals. TCRdb's copy holds only in-frame clones and misses some; the assay was immunoSEQ multiplex PCR. Counted here are fewer than 550,000 clones, approximately 79% occurring once; the ten biggest clones make up 12%. The specimen was PBMCs. The receptors originated from a woman in her thirties or forties in good health. Some clones in this sample may be carry-over from other donors' samples. The CDR3 runs from the conserved cysteine through the conserved F or W. D genes are given only for firm matches. Size values are once, few and many counts, or a class for expanded clones, and some rows have none.

d_call: .
clone_size: .
j_call: TRBJ2-3
v_call: TRBV19
cdr3_aa: CASSPRSDTQYF
cdr3_nt: TGTGCCAGTAGTCCGCGCTCAGATACGCAGTATTTT

d_call: .
clone_size: .
j_call: TRBJ2-7
v_call: TRBV7-2
cdr3_aa: CASSPSTGYEQYF
cdr3_nt: TGTGCCAGCAGCCCCAGCACGGGTTACGAGCAGTACTTC

d_call: .
clone_size: few
j_call: TRBJ2-3
v_call: TRBV7-2
cdr3_aa: CASSPPGLATDTQYF
cdr3_nt: TGTGCCAGCAGCCCGCCGGGACTGGCAACAGATACGCAGTATTTT

d_call: TRBD2
clone_size: many
j_call: TRBJ2-3
v_call: TRBV6-4
cdr3_aa: CASSPAGDGKDTQYF
cdr3_nt: TGTGCCAGCAGCCCAGCGGGAGATGGGAAAGATACGCAGTATTTT

d_call: .
clone_size: .
j_call: TRBJ1-2
v_call: TRBV4-2
cdr3_aa: CASSPLGQWTDSIYTF
cdr3_nt: TGTGCCAGCAGCCCCTTGGGCCAGTGGACAGATTCGATTTACACCTTC

d_call: .
clone_size: .
j_call: TRBJ2-6
v_call: TRBV5-1
cdr3_aa: CASTDGNSGANVLTF
cdr3_nt: TGCGCCAGCACGGATGGCAACTCTGGGGCCAACGTCCTGACTTTC

d_call: .
clone_size: .
j_call: TRBJ2-3
v_call: TRBV7-9
cdr3_aa: CASSVEDTQYF
cdr3_nt: TGTGCCAGCAGCGTAGAAGATACGCAGTATTTT

d_call: TRBD1
clone_size: few
j_call: TRBJ2-5
v_call: TRBV11-2
cdr3_aa: CASSPDDTGEETQYF
cdr3_nt: TGTGCCAGCAGCCCCGATGATACAGGGGAAGAGACCCAGTACTTC

d_call: .
clone_size: .
j_call: TRBJ2-7
v_call: TRBV28
cdr3_aa: CASSFDIPYEQYF
cdr3_nt: TGTGCCAGCAGTTTCGACATCCCCTACGAGCAGTACTTC

d_call: TRBD1
clone_size: .
j_call: TRBJ2-7
v_call: TRBV10-3
cdr3_aa: CAISDPGQGVYEQYF
cdr3_nt: TGTGCCATCAGTGACCCGGGACAGGGGGTATACGAGCAGTACTTC

d_call: .
clone_size: .
j_call: TRBJ2-7
v_call: TRBV29-1
cdr3_aa: CSVEFSGYEQYF
cdr3_nt: TGCAGCGTTGAATTTTCAGGGTACGAGCAGTACTTC